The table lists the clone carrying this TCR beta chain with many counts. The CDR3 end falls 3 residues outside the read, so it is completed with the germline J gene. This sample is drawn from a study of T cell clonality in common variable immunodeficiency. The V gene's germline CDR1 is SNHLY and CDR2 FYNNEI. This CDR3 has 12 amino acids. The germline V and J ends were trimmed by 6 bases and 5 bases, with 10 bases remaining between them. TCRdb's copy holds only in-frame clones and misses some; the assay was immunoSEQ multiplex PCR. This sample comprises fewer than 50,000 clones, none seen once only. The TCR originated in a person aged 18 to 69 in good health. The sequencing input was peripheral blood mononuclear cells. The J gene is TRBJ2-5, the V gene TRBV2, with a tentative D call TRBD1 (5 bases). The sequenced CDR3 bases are TGTGCCAGCAGGACTGGGGCGGAGACC. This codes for CASRTGAET. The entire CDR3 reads CASRTGAETQYF.